These 29 T cell receptor beta chains came from one sample sequenced in a study of shared clonotypes between healthy human individuals. Libraries were prepared by immunoSEQ multiplex PCR; TCRdb keeps only in-frame clonotypes and omits some of them. The sample lists a few million clones, just over 90% occurring once. Sequenced input: naive CD4+ T cells from PBMCs. Noted subset: CD45RA+ positively selected. These receptors originate from a man between 18 and 29 years old in good health. Some clones in this sample may be carry-over from other donors' samples.

The chain uses TRBV7-9 and TRBJ1-2; a possible D gene is TRBD1 (5 bases). Trimming took 3 bases from V and 1 from J, leaving 9 bases between them. CDR3 length: 14 residues. From germline, CDR1 is SEHNR and CDR2 FQNEAQ (reference sequence). This CDR3 is CASSFMTDNYGYTF. The CDR3 DNA reads TGTGCCAGCAGCTTTATGACAGATAACTATGGCTACACCTTC.

V is TRBV28 and J is TRBJ1-5, with TRBD1 identical over 8 bases. CDR1 and CDR2 (germline): MDHEN, SYDVKM. The CDR3 consists of 18 residues. With V trimmed by 6 bases and J by 1 base, 14 bases remained unmatched. The DNA of the CDR3 is TGTGCCAGCAGCTGGACAGGGACGGTTGGTTGGAGCAATCAGCCCCAGCATTTT. It codes for CASSWTGTVGWSNQPQHF.

The chain carries TRBV28 and TRBJ2-5, with a tentative D call TRBD1 (7 bases). Trimming took 2 bases from V and 9 from J, leaving 10 bases between them. This CDR3 region has 12 residues. In germline, CDR1 is MDHEN, CDR2 SYDVKM. In nucleotides, the CDR3 is TGTGCCAGCAGTTTAGCAGGGGGGTCCCAGTACTTC. This gives the protein CASSLAGGSQYF.

The chain has TRBV4-3 and TRBJ1-4; 10 bases map to TRBD1. This CDR3 has 16 amino acids. V lost 0 bases and J lost 7; bases outside the gene matches: 5. Per the germline V gene, CDR1 is LGHNA and CDR2 is YSLEER. CDR3 coding DNA: TGCGCCAGCAGCCAAGATATCGGGACAGGGGTTGAAAAACTGTTTTTT. It translates to CASSQDIGTGVEKLFF.

On this clone: The same CDR3 arises from other DNA sequences in this sample as well. The rearrangement uses TRBV5-1 and TRBJ2-3, with 11 bases identical to TRBD2. Trimming took 4 bases from V and 4 from J; bases not matched to a gene: 5. The CDR3 consists of 15 residues. The germline CDR1 and CDR2 sequences are SGHRS and YFSETQ. CDR3 protein: CASSLLAGVADTQYF. The CDR3 DNA follows: TGCGCCAGCAGCCTACTAGCGGGAGTAGCAGATACGCAGTATTTT. Full variable domain (outside the CDR3, taken from reference TRBV5-1 and TRBJ2-3): KAGVTQTPRYLIKTRGQQVTLSCSPISGHRSVSWYQQTPGQGLQFLFEYFSETQRNKGNFPGRFSGRQFSNSRSEMNVSTLELGDSALYLCASSLLAGVADTQYFGPGTRLTVL.

Comments on this clone: The sample carries other DNA sequences with the same CDR3. The chain has TRBV28 and TRBJ2-7; D remains unclear. Germline lookup yields CDR1 MDHEN and CDR2 SYDVKM. The V gene lost 3 bases and the J gene lost 3 bases, with 15 bases spanning the gap. This CDR3 spans 15 amino acids. DNA of the CDR3: TGTGCCAGCAGTTTGAGTGACGCTCCTTACTACGAGCAGTACTTC. Translated: CASSLSDAPYYEQYF.

The chain joins TRBV6-1 to TRBJ1-2, with a tentative D call TRBD1 (6 bases). V gave up 2 bases and J gave up 0 bases, with 13 bases separating them. Per germline, CDR1 MNHNS and CDR2 SASEGT. CDR3 length: 16 amino acids. CDR3 loop: CASSEPGGPANYGYTF. The CDR3 DNA reads TGTGCCAGCAGTGAACCGGGGGGGCCAGCTAACTATGGCTACACCTTC.

The chain is built from TRBV5-1 and TRBJ2-1, with TRBD1 identical over 10 bases. Looked up from germline, CDR1 is SGHRS and CDR2 is YFSETQ. V was pared by 3 bases and J by 7 bases, with 4 bases of the junction left unmatched. The CDR3 is made up of 14 amino acids. The CDR3 sequence: CASSWGTGENEQFF. CDR3 nucleotide sequence: TGCGCCAGCAGCTGGGGGACAGGGGAGAATGAGCAGTTCTTC.

This chain uses TRBV5-5 with TRBJ2-3; 7 bases match TRBD2. Germline-derived CDR1 and CDR2 are SGHKS and YYEKEE (reference sequence). Trimming took 7 bases from V and 5 from J; bases not matched to a gene: 19. This CDR3 comprises 17 residues. The CDR3 loop is CASFRGDTAGAGDTQYF. CDR3 nucleotide sequence: TGTGCCAGCTTTAGGGGAGACACGGCGGGAGCCGGAGATACGCAGTATTTT.

The CDR3 loop is CASSYSLWGQGEKLFF. The CDR3 DNA sequence: TGTGCCAGCAGTTACTCCCTTTGGGGGCAGGGTGAAAAACTGTTTTTT. The V gene is TRBV6-6, the J gene TRBJ1-4, with D tentatively TRBD1 (6 bases). The germline gives CDR1 MNHNY, CDR2 SVGAGI (reference sequence). The CDR3 loop spans 16 amino acids. V dropped 0 bases and J dropped 7 bases, with 15 bases sitting between them.

The chain is built from TRBV11-2 and TRBJ1-4, with 8 bases lining up with TRBD1. The germline V gene encodes CDR1 SGHAT and CDR2 FQNNGV. V lost 5 bases to trimming and J lost 6 bases; unmatched junction nucleotides: 5. The length of the CDR3 is 14 residues. The CDR3 loop is CASSPDRADEKLFF. The CDR3 nucleotides read TGTGCCAGCAGCCCGGACAGGGCGGATGAAAAACTGTTTTTT.

The CDR3 protein is CSVEPSGGSPDTQYF. For the CDR3, the DNA is TGCAGCGTTGAACCTAGCGGAGGGAGCCCAGATACGCAGTATTTT. The chain carries TRBV29-1 and TRBJ2-3; 7 bases align to TRBD2. Germline V gene sequence: CDR1 SQVTM, CDR2 ANQGSEA. The CDR3 consists of 15 residues. Losses at the gene ends were 2 bases for V and 4 bases for J; bases not matched to a gene: 9.

This sequence joins TRBV19 and TRBJ1-2, with TRBD1 identical over 9 bases. The CDR3 covers 15 residues. With 7 bases clipped from V and 8 bases from J, the junction kept 14 bases outside the gene matches. From germline, CDR1 is LNHDA and CDR2 SQIVND (reference sequence). The DNA of the CDR3 is TGTGCCAGTACCCCCCCTGGACAGGGGAAGATAGGCTACACCTTC. Protein: CASTPPGQGKIGYTF.

This chain links TRBV7-3 with TRBJ2-1, with D unclear. From germline, CDR1 is SGHTA and CDR2 FQGTGA. Between the trimmed V and J ends, which lost 2 bases and 2 bases, there was a span of 10 bases. The CDR3 has 15 residues. Here the CDR3 DNA reads TGTGCCAGCAGCTTACTTCGAGGACCCTACAATGAGCAGTTCTTC. This sequence encodes CASSLLRGPYNEQFF.

This clone came up once. Within the sample, other DNA sequences also encode this same CDR3. The chain employs TRBV6-1 and TRBJ2-5, with 7 bases that match TRBD2. Germline CDR1 reads MNHNS; CDR2 reads SASEGT. J gave up 5 bases and V 6 bases, and 3 bases lay outside the gene matches. The length of the CDR3 is 12 residues. CDR3 sequence reads: CASRGGLETQYF. The CDR3 nucleotides are TGTGCCAGCAGGGGAGGGCTGGAGACCCAGTACTTC.

Here the CDR3 reads CACSAGANEKLFF. DNA of the CDR3: TGTGCGTGCTCTGCCGGGGCTAATGAAAAACTGTTTTTT. The gene calls are TRBV28 and TRBJ1-4; D uncertain. The CDR3 length is 13 residues. Germline V gene sequence: CDR1 MDHEN, CDR2 SYDVKM.

J is TRBJ2-2 and V is TRBV7-3, with D maybe TRBD2 (6 bases). The CDR3 consists of 13 residues. CDR1 and CDR2 (germline): SGHTA, FQGTGA. V was pared by 5 bases and J by 7 bases, with 11 bases between. The CDR3 region is CASSLAWGGELFF. Written as DNA, the CDR3 is TGTGCCAGCAGCCTAGCGTGGGGCGGGGAGCTGTTTTTT.

This CDR3 reads CSVDERSETQYF. The DNA for the CDR3 is TGCAGCGTTGATGAAAGGTCAGAGACCCAGTACTTC. The rearrangement links TRBV29-1 to TRBJ2-5; D is undetermined. Germline loops: CDR1 SQVTM, CDR2 ANQGSEA. The V and J ends lost 3 bases and 4 bases respectively, with 9 bases between them. The CDR3 loop spans 12 amino acids.

The chain uses TRBV27 and TRBJ2-2; TRBD2 aligns across 12 bases. Unmatched junction bases numbered 12, after V lost 5 bases and J lost 5 bases. This CDR3 region has 18 residues. Germline CDR1 MNHEY, CDR2 SMNVEV (reference sequence). CDR3 nucleotide sequence: TGTGCCAGCAGTGTGCGACTAGCGGGAGTAGCGAGGACCGGGGAGCTGTTTTTT. Its translation: CASSVRLAGVARTGELFF.

As for this clone: The same CDR3 can be traced to other DNA sequences in this sample. The chain carries TRBV5-1 and TRBJ2-5; D not certain. Trimming shortened V by 4 bases and J by 5 bases, and 9 bases separated the two germline ends. This CDR3 comprises 12 residues. Per germline, CDR1 SGHRS and CDR2 YFSETQ. CDR3 sequence (DNA): TGCGCCAGCAGCCCCACTCGGGAGACCCAGTACTTC. Its translation: CASSPTRETQYF.

The table lists this clone with a few counts. V gene TRBV28 combines with J gene TRBJ1-5, with a possible D match to TRBD1 (6 bases). Trimming shortened V by 7 bases and J by 6 bases, and 10 bases separated the two germline ends. Germline V gene lookup returns CDR1 MDHEN and CDR2 SYDVKM. The CDR3 sequence is 12 residues long. CDR3 sequence reads: CASTEGGQPQHF. The CDR3 region has the DNA TGTGCCAGCACGGAGGGGGGTCAGCCCCAGCATTTT.

This clone came up once. V is TRBV18 and J is TRBJ2-3; D gene unclear. The germline V gene encodes CDR1 KGHSH and CDR2 LQKENI. This CDR3 is 15 amino acids long. V gave up 3 bases and J gave up 4 bases, with 14 bases separating them. Written as DNA, the CDR3 is TGTGCCAGCTCACCGATAGCCCCGGCCCCAGATACGCAGTATTTT. Protein: CASSPIAPAPDTQYF.

The chain carries TRBV7-8 and TRBJ2-1; D is unclear. The CDR3 extends over 14 amino acids. The V gene lost 5 bases and the J gene lost 3 bases, with 11 bases spanning the gap. CDR1 is SGHVS, CDR2 FQNEAQ, per germline. For the CDR3, the DNA is TGTGCCAGCAGCCCCGAATGGGACTACAATGAGCAGTTCTTC. Residues: CASSPEWDYNEQFF.

The V gene is TRBV21-1, the J gene TRBJ2-1; TRBD2 was called by the table and not checked on the DNA. TRBV21-1 is given as a pseudogene. The CDR3 spans 16 residues. The DNA for the CDR3 is TGTGCCAACCCCTCCCCAGGCGGGAGCTCCTACAATGAGCAGTTCTTC. The encoded protein is CANPSPGGSSYNEQFF.

This chain links TRBV4-1 with TRBJ2-1; TRBD1 is a possible D gene (6 bases). Trimming cost V 1 base and J 0 bases, with 7 bases left between them. This CDR3 has 15 amino acids. CDR1 and CDR2 (germline): MGHRA, YSYEKL. In DNA, the CDR3 is TGCGCCAGCAGCCAAGGGACAGACTCCTACAATGAGCAGTTCTTC. This gives the protein CASSQGTDSYNEQFF.

Only a few counts were recorded for this clone. The V call is TRBV6-1, the J call TRBJ1-2; D might be TRBD1 (5 bases). Per germline, CDR1 MNHNS and CDR2 SASEGT. This CDR3 comprises 13 residues. The V end was cut by 4 bases, the J end by 3 bases, with 9 bases between. In DNA form, the CDR3 reads TGTGCCAGCAGTGTAACCAGGGACTATGGCTACACCTTC. Amino acids: CASSVTRDYGYTF.

Comments on this clone: This CDR3 is also generated by other DNA sequences in the sample. The V call is TRBV19, the J call TRBJ2-7, with D perhaps being TRBD1 or TRBD2 (5 bases each). V lost 5 bases to trimming and J lost 0 bases, with 14 bases between them. The CDR3 has 15 residues. CDR1 LNHDA and CDR2 SQIVND come from the germline V gene (reference sequence). The CDR3 sequence: CASSDPGTVSYEQYF. CDR3 in DNA: TGTGCCAGTAGTGATCCCGGGACGGTCTCCTACGAGCAGTACTTC.

The chain carries TRBV28 and TRBJ2-2, with D maybe TRBD2 (6 bases). CDR1 is MDHEN, CDR2 SYDVKM, per germline. The V end was cut by 6 bases, the J end by 6 bases, with 14 bases between. The CDR3 covers 14 residues. CDR3 sequence: CASSILATAGELFF. The CDR3 DNA follows: TGTGCCAGCAGCATCCTAGCGACCGCCGGGGAGCTGTTTTTT.

The chain uses TRBV5-6 and TRBJ2-7; tentatively, D is TRBD2 (6 bases). Between the trimmed V and J ends, which lost 0 bases and 2 bases, there was a span of 24 bases. This CDR3 has 19 residues. Germline CDR1 SGHDT, CDR2 YYEEEE. The CDR3 DNA sequence: TGTGCCAGCAGCTTGGGTGGGTTCGCGGGACCTCTTCGAGCCTACGAGCAGTACTTC. It specifies CASSLGGFAGPLRAYEQYF.